What follows describes a single T cell receptor (beta chain). This specimen comes from a study of Graves' ophthalmopathy and Graves' hyperthyroidism. Beta-chain TCR CDR3 regions were amplified from RNA transcripts. HTBI primers were used in a first-round RT-PCR, which preceded a second-round multiplex PCR. MiXCR, run by TCRdb on the multiplex PCR reads, gives a single entry per CDR3 protein. The sample consists of a few hundred thousand distinct CDR3 sequences, 39% of them appearing once. The V and J ends lost 7 bases and 5 bases respectively, with 13 bases between them. From germline, CDR1 is SGHNT and CDR2 YYREEE (reference sequence). The CDR3 consists of 12 residues.

The TCR originated in an adult man with Graves' hyperthyroidism. This chain joins TRBV5-4 and TRBJ2-7; weak D call: TRBD1 (6 bases). The sample consisted of peripheral blood or thyroid tissue (not recorded which). CDR3 loop: CASGSYRDEQYF. DNA for the CDR3: TGTGCCAGCGGCTCCTACAGGGACGAGCAGTACTTC.